This T cell receptor beta chain was sequenced for a study of response to subunit inactivated influenza vaccine. Germline V gene sequence: CDR1 SGHRS, CDR2 YFSETQ. Trimming shortened V by 2 bases and J by 0 bases, and 5 bases separated the two germline ends. The CDR3 consists of 13 residues. This clonotype was detected ten times or more. In TCRdb, the RT-PCR reads were re-called with MiXCR into one record per CDR3 protein. This sample has approximately 500,000 distinct CDR3 sequences; 14% occur once, and the top ten carry around 10%. This sequence originates from a man aged 45-65 years who received an inactivated influenza vaccine. Sequencing used PBMCs from blood, obtained 12 days after vaccination. The V call is TRBV5-1, the J call TRBJ1-2; no firm D call. The CDR3 protein is CASSLEANYGYTF. Written as DNA, the CDR3 is TGCGCCAGCAGCTTAGAAGCTAACTATGGCTACACCTTC.